The 23 T cell receptor beta chains in this list originate from one sample, sequenced in a study of Graves' ophthalmopathy and Graves' hyperthyroidism. Amplified TCR beta CDR3 regions were obtained using RNA transcripts as template. RT-PCR in the first round used HTBI primers; a second-round multiplex PCR followed. TCRdb reprocessed the multiplex PCR reads with MiXCR, giving one entry per CDR3 protein. The sample records roughly 420,000 distinct CDR3 sequences, around 20% being singletons. Sequenced sample: peripheral blood. All receptors derive from a woman between 18 and 29 years old with stable Graves' hyperthyroidism.

The chain is built from TRBV24-1 and TRBJ1-1; the D gene is possibly TRBD1 (5 bases). The V gene's germline CDR1 is KGHDR and CDR2 SFDVKD. The CDR3 runs to 13 residues. V was trimmed by 9 bases and J by 7 bases, leaving 17 bases between them. This CDR3 reads CATRGAVQNEAFF. The CDR3 DNA reads TGTGCCACCCGAGGGGCAGTACAAAATGAAGCTTTCTTT.

V is TRBV28 and J is TRBJ1-1, with 7 bases identical to TRBD1. Germline CDR1 reads MDHEN; CDR2 reads SYDVKM. The CDR3 spans 16 residues. V lost 3 bases, J lost 5 bases, and 12 bases stayed unmatched. Here the CDR3 DNA reads TGTGCCAGCAGTTTTCCCGGACAGGCCACAAAGACTGAAGCTTTCTTT. Its protein product is CASSFPGQATKTEAFF.

V is TRBV12-3 or TRBV12-4 and J is TRBJ1-1; D unclear. Trimming cost V 3 bases and J 2 bases, with 10 bases left between them. The CDR3 runs 14 residues. In DNA, the CDR3 is TGTGCCAGCAGTTTTTATTGGGAAAACACTGAAGCTTTCTTT. This sequence encodes CASSFYWENTEAFF.

This clonotype was observed at least ten times. This chain uses TRBV28 with TRBJ1-1, with D unresolved. V was trimmed by 7 bases and J by 1 base, leaving 10 bases between them. The germline V gene has CDR1 MDHEN and CDR2 SYDVKM. The CDR3 spans 13 residues. DNA for the CDR3: TGTGCCAGCACCCTCAGTGGGAACACTGAAGCTTTCTTT. Translating it yields CASTLSGNTEAFF. The full variable domain, with the rest looked up from reference TRBV28 and TRBJ1-1, is DVKVTQSSRYLVKRTGEKVFLECVQDMDHENMFWYRQDPGLGLRLIYFSYDVKMKEKGDIPEGYSVSREKKERFSLILESASTNQTSMYLCASTLSGNTEAFFGQGTRLTVV.

The chain combines TRBV15 with TRBJ2-2; maybe TRBD1 (5 bases). The CDR3 length is 13 residues. Germline CDR1 LNHNV, CDR2 YYDKDF (reference sequence). Trimming pared 6 bases from V and 1 base from J, leaving 6 bases between. The CDR3 loop is CATRGQNTGELFF. The CDR3, as DNA: TGTGCCACCAGAGGACAGAACACCGGGGAGCTGTTTTTT.

There are many counts of this clonotype. V and J are TRBV30 and TRBJ2-2; D remains unclear. CDR3 size: 12 residues. The germline V and J ends were trimmed by 5 bases and 0 bases, with 4 bases remaining between them. The germline gives CDR1 GTSNPN, CDR2 SVGIG (reference sequence). CDR3 region: CAWGPNTGELFF. The CDR3 DNA sequence: TGTGCCTGGGGACCGAACACCGGGGAGCTGTTTTTT. The complete variable domain, with remaining parts taken from reference TRBV30 and TRBJ2-2, reads SQTIHQWPATLVQPVGSPLSLECTVEGTSNPNLYWYRQAAGRGLQLLFYSVGIGQISSEVPQNLSASRPQDRQFILSSKKLLLSDSGFYLCAWGPNTGELFFGEGSRLTVL.

This clonotype was seen many times. The genes are TRBV15 and TRBJ2-5; D unresolved. V gave up 4 bases and J gave up 2 bases, with 8 bases separating them. The germline V gene encodes CDR1 LNHNV and CDR2 YYDKDF (reference sequence). The CDR3 runs to 13 residues. DNA of the CDR3: TGTGCCACCAGCAACCCGAATCAAGAGACCCAGTACTTC. It codes for CATSNPNQETQYF.

This clonotype was picked up a small number of times. The junction differs from germline at one of its ends, possibly a read error. V usage is TRBV20-1 and J usage is TRBJ2-4; D call uncertain. The germline V gene encodes CDR1 DFQATT and CDR2 SNEGSKA (reference sequence). The CDR3 has 16 residues. The CDR3 reads CSAFDSRPLAKNIKYF. DNA for the CDR3: TGCAGTGCTTTTGACTCTCGCCCGTTAGCCAAAAACATTAAGTACTTC.

This clonotype was counted at least ten times. V and J are TRBV10-3 and TRBJ2-5; D gene uncertain. The CDR3 loop spans 11 amino acids. Looked up from germline, CDR1 is ENHRY and CDR2 is SYGVKD. V lost 9 bases to trimming and J lost 5 bases, with 10 bases between them. Here the CDR3 reads CAISVGETQYF. The CDR3 region has the DNA TGTGCCATTTCAGTGGGGGAGACCCAGTACTTC.

The genes are TRBV4-1 and TRBJ2-7; 9 nucleotides match TRBD1. There are 14 residues in the CDR3. V was pared by 4 bases and J by 7 bases, with 8 bases of the junction left unmatched. Germline V gene data show CDR1 as MGHRA and CDR2 as YSYEKL. The CDR3 nucleotides are TGCGCCAGCAGCCCCGGGACAGGGACGCGGGAGCAGTACTTC. This codes for CASSPGTGTREQYF.

This clonotype was seen more than once but under ten times. The chain employs TRBV30 and TRBJ2-5; D is uncertain. V was cut by 3 bases and J by 4 bases, with 12 bases left in between. From germline, CDR1 is GTSNPN and CDR2 SVGIG (reference sequence). CDR3 length: 13 residues. The CDR3 DNA reads as TGTGCCTGGAGGAAGAAAGGTGGAGAGACCCAGTACTTC. Protein: CAWRKKGGETQYF.

The sample holds a few counts of this clonotype. The rearrangement joins TRBV6-1 to TRBJ1-1, with D perhaps matching TRBD1 (6 bases). V lost 5 bases to trimming and J lost 5 bases, with 15 bases between them. Germline V gene lookup returns CDR1 MNHNS and CDR2 SASEGT. CDR3 length: 14 amino acids. CDR3: CASSRDTGGTEAFF. The CDR3 DNA follows: TGTGCCAGCAGTCGGGACACCGGAGGGACTGAAGCTTTCTTT.

This clonotype was observed at least ten times. The chain carries TRBV27 and TRBJ1-5; no definite D call. The V gene lost 3 bases and the J gene lost 10 bases, with 10 bases spanning the gap. This CDR3 contains 12 residues. Germline V gene lookup returns CDR1 MNHEY and CDR2 SMNVEV (reference sequence). The CDR3 is CASSFKHPPQHF. The CDR3 DNA reads as TGTGCCAGCAGTTTTAAGCACCCTCCCCAGCATTTT.

The sample holds many counts of this clonotype. The rearrangement uses TRBV29-1 and TRBJ1-1; D uncertain. From germline, CDR1 is SQVTM and CDR2 ANQGSEA. V dropped 4 bases and J dropped 1 base, with 7 bases sitting between them. The CDR3 runs to 12 residues. CDR3 bases: TGCAGCGTTGGCGGGCAGAACACTGAAGCTTTCTTT. Translation gives CSVGGQNTEAFF.

In its sample, this clonotype was seen many times. The junction differs from germline at one of its ends, possibly a read error. The V call is TRBV5-1, the J call TRBJ2-7, with a tentative D call TRBD1 (6 bases). The CDR3 covers 14 residues. Germline loops: CDR1 SGHRS, CDR2 YFSETQ. This CDR3 is CASSLAGVGYGQYF. DNA for the CDR3: TGCGCCAGCAGCTTGGCAGGGGTTGGCTACGGGCAGTACTTC.

This clonotype was counted at least ten times. The rearrangement links TRBV29-1 to TRBJ2-7, with TRBD1 matching over 7 bases. Germline-derived CDR1 and CDR2 are SQVTM and ANQGSEA. V shed 6 bases, J shed 4 bases, and the junction held 15 bases outside the gene matches. The CDR3 loop spans 15 amino acids. Here the CDR3 reads CSVSPSPGQMYEQYF. The CDR3 nucleotides read TGCAGCGTCTCACCTTCCCCGGGACAGATGTACGAGCAGTACTTC.

This clonotype was seen ten or more times. The V gene is TRBV15, the J gene TRBJ1-5; a weak D match, TRBD1 (5 bases). This CDR3 has 15 residues. Germline V gives CDR1 LNHNV, CDR2 YYDKDF (reference sequence). Trimming shortened V by 1 base and J by 3 bases, and 10 bases separated the two germline ends. In nucleotides, the CDR3 is TGTGCCACCAGCAGAGCCCGGGGGGACAATCAGCCCCAGCATTTT. Translation gives CATSRARGDNQPQHF.

This clonotype was seen ten or more times. The chain is built from TRBV12-3 or TRBV12-4 and TRBJ2-5; D gene ambiguous. This CDR3 comprises 14 residues. V dropped 7 bases and J dropped 9 bases, with 21 bases sitting between them. The CDR3, as DNA: TGTGCCAGCACCCTGCTCGGTCCTGGAAGGGCCCAGTACTTC. This translates into CASTLLGPGRAQYF.

This clonotype came up many times. The chain carries TRBV28 and TRBJ1-6; perhaps TRBD1 as D (6 bases). Trimming cost V 6 bases and J 5 bases, with 11 bases left between them. The CDR3 spans 14 residues. Germline V gives CDR1 MDHEN, CDR2 SYDVKM. Written as DNA, the CDR3 is TGTGCCAGCAGCATGACAGGAGATAATTCACCCCTCCACTTT. Translated, it gives CASSMTGDNSPLHF.

The rearrangement links TRBV6-1 to TRBJ1-5; TRBD1 matches at 7 bases. The germline CDR1 and CDR2 sequences are MNHNS and SASEGT. The CDR3 sequence is 14 residues long. Trimming took 4 bases from V and 6 from J; bases not matched to a gene: 6. In nucleotides, the CDR3 is TGTGCCAGCAGTGGAATAGGGGACAGTCAGCCCCAGCATTTT. Protein product: CASSGIGDSQPQHF.

This chain connects TRBV20-1 to TRBJ1-6; D might be TRBD1 (6 bases). V lost 3 bases to trimming and J lost 7 bases, with 16 bases between them. CDR1 is DFQATT and CDR2 is SNEGSKA in the germline V gene (reference sequence). The CDR3 consists of 15 residues. For the CDR3, the DNA is TGCAGTGCTAGGGCAAACAGGGTGGGCAATTCACCCCTCCACTTT. Amino acid sequence: CSARANRVGNSPLHF.

This clonotype came up many times. V gene TRBV20-1 combines with J gene TRBJ2-7; D might be TRBD2 (6 bases). This CDR3 spans 14 amino acids. The germline V gene encodes CDR1 DFQATT and CDR2 SNEGSKA (reference sequence). Trimming stripped 5 bases from V and 2 bases from J, with 16 bases between. The CDR3 loop reads CSALERENTYEQYF. CDR3 nucleotides: TGCAGTGCTCTAGAACGGGAGAACACCTACGAGCAGTACTTC.

With respect to this clonotype: This may stem from a read error, because a much larger clone lies one nucleotide away. The chain uses TRBV28 and TRBJ2-5; D remains ambiguous. The CDR3 runs 13 residues. Trimming left V 3 bases short and J 1 base short, with 6 bases between. CDR1 is MDHEN, CDR2 SYDVKM, per germline. The CDR3 loop reads CASSFRIQETQYF. CDR3 coding DNA: TGTGCCAGCAGTTTCCGCATCCAAGAGACCCAGTACTTC.